The rows below give T cell receptor beta chains drawn from one sample of a study of memory CD4+ T cells and cytomegalovirus serostatus. Data came from immunoSEQ multiplex PCR; TCRdb stores just in-frame clones and leaves some out. The sample includes about 75,000 clones, around 82% seen only once; the top ten take just over 2.5%. Specimen: memory CD4+ T cells from blood. The receptor set was obtained from an adult in good health and CMV-seropositive. Both conserved end residues are part of each CDR3. Each record gives: CDR3 protein, J gene, CDR3 length, V gene.

CDR3 protein: CASSFQGEGEKLFF
J gene: TRBJ1-4
CDR3 length: 14
V gene: TRBV27

CDR3 protein: CASSPTSGGATITDTQYF
J gene: TRBJ2-3
CDR3 length: 18
V gene: TRBV7-2

CDR3 protein: CASSIGRTNEKLFF
J gene: TRBJ1-4
CDR3 length: 14
V gene: TRBV19

CDR3 protein: CATVGGAYEQYF
J gene: TRBJ2-7
CDR3 length: 12
V gene: TRBV28

CDR3 protein: CASRGVGEVNEQYF
J gene: TRBJ2-7
CDR3 length: 14
V gene: TRBV28

CDR3 protein: CASSSTVTEAFF
J gene: TRBJ1-1
CDR3 length: 12
V gene: TRBV27

CDR3 protein: CAISEKIRSNTEAFF
J gene: TRBJ1-1
CDR3 length: 15
V gene: TRBV10-3

CDR3 protein: CASSTPGLANNEQFF
J gene: TRBJ2-1
CDR3 length: 15
V gene: TRBV19

CDR3 protein: CASSLVGGGSHIQYF
J gene: TRBJ2-4
CDR3 length: 15
V gene: TRBV28

CDR3 protein: CASSLNREGEKLFF
J gene: TRBJ1-4
CDR3 length: 14
V gene: TRBV7-9

CDR3 protein: CASMGGALNTEAFF
J gene: TRBJ1-1
CDR3 length: 14
V gene: TRBV19

CDR3 protein: CASSLAGQLTGELFF
J gene: TRBJ2-2
CDR3 length: 15
V gene: TRBV11-3